The clone carrying this T cell receptor (beta chain) was seen more than once but under ten times. The data were obtained in a study of T-cell memory formation after mild COVID-19. TCR alpha and TCR beta cDNA libraries carrying sample barcodes and UMIs were produced by 5'RACE using constant-segment primers. TCRdb independently ran MiXCR on the 5' RACE reads; one entry per CDR3 protein. The profile shows about 430,000 distinct CDR3 sequences, roughly a quarter of them singletons. This TCR came from an adult woman who had mild COVID-19 (a few samples of this study predate the infection). Cell type and time point are not known. The sample comprised PBMCs or a T cell subset sorted from them (not recorded which).

The chain's CDR3 is CASSQVGSVADTQYF. CDR3 sequence (DNA): TGTGCCAGCAGCCAGGTGGGGAGCGTGGCAGATACGCAGTATTTT. This chain joins TRBV7-2 and TRBJ2-3, with TRBD2 as a possible D gene (5 bases). The germline CDR1 and CDR2 sequences are SGHTA and FQGNSA. This CDR3 spans 15 amino acids. V lost 5 bases to trimming and J lost 4 bases, with 16 bases between them.